This is a list of T cell receptor beta chains from one sample in a study of cytomegalovirus exposure and HLA in healthy donors. Assay used: immunoSEQ multiplex PCR; TCRdb lists only in-frame clones, some missing. The sample has about 59,000 clones, about 80% seen once. The source material was PBMCs. Receptor source: a woman in her 40s in good health and CMV-seronegative. CDR3s include the opening cysteine and the closing phenylalanine or tryptophan. Each record gives: D gene, J gene, clone size, V gene, CDR3 DNA, CDR3 protein. D genes are given only for firm matches. Not every row has a clone size; where given, it reads once, few, many or a size class.

TRBD1,TRBJ2-2,.,TRBV6-5,TGTGCCAGCAAGGGACAGATGAACACCGGGGAGCTGTTTTTT,CASKGQMNTGELFF
.,TRBJ2-5,.,TRBV6-1,TGTGCCAGCAGTGCCTGGACAGCAGTACAAGAGACCCAGTACTTC,CASSAWTAVQETQYF
.,TRBJ2-7,.,TRBV5-4,TGTGCCAGCAGCCGACTCGGACAGTCTTCGGTCTACGAGCAGTACTTC,CASSRLGQSSVYEQYF
TRBD1,TRBJ2-1,.,TRBV15,TGTGCCACCAGCAGAGATCTACGGACAGGGGTCGATGAGCAGTTCTTC,CATSRDLRTGVDEQFF
.,TRBJ1-2,.,TRBV27,TGTGCCAGCCTTCGAGGGGGGGGTAATGGCTACACCTTC,CASLRGGGNGYTF
.,TRBJ2-3,.,TRBV2,TGTGCCAGCAGTGGGGGAGGAGATACGCAGTATTTT,CASSGGGDTQYF
TRBD1,TRBJ2-5,once,TRBV4-1,TGCGCCAGCAGCCACCTGGGACAGGGGGAAGAGACCCAGTACTTC,CASSHLGQGEETQYF
TRBD1,TRBJ1-1,.,TRBV5-1,TGCGCCAGCAGCAGACAGGGTACGAACACTGAAGCTTTCTTT,CASSRQGTNTEAFF
TRBD1,TRBJ2-7,.,TRBV19,TGTGCCAGTAGTATCCGGGACAGGGGCTTCTACGAGCAGTACTTC,CASSIRDRGFYEQYF
TRBD1,TRBJ2-5,.,TRBV5-1,TGCGCCAGCAGCCGATCGACAGGGGTCGAGACCCAGTACTTC,CASSRSTGVETQYF
TRBD2,TRBJ2-2,.,TRBV10-3,TGTGCCATCAGGGAACTAGCGGGAAAAGGAGTCGGGGAGCTGTTTTTT,CAIRELAGKGVGELFF
TRBD2,TRBJ2-7,.,TRBV27,TGTGCCAGCAGAACCACCGGGACTAGCGGGAGAAACGAGCAGTACTTC,CASRTTGTSGRNEQYF
TRBD1,TRBJ2-4,.,TRBV18,TGTGCCAGCTCACCCAGCCAGGGGGCTATAAACATTCAGTACTTC,CASSPSQGAINIQYF
TRBD1,TRBJ1-1,.,TRBV28,TGTGCCAGCAGTTCGGGACAGTCAGACACTGAAGCTTTCTTT,CASSSGQSDTEAFF
TRBD1,TRBJ2-7,few,TRBV11-2,TGTGCCAGCAGCTTAGCTATGGGACAGACCTACGAGCAGTACTTC,CASSLAMGQTYEQYF
TRBD2,TRBJ2-7,few,TRBV6-6,TGTGCCAGCAGTTTCGACCTAGCGGGAGGGCCGGCCGAGCAGTACTTC,CASSFDLAGGPAEQYF
TRBD1,TRBJ1-2,.,TRBV4-3,TGCGCCAGCAGCCAAGGGGACAGGGGGCATGTCTATGGCTACACCTTC,CASSQGDRGHVYGYTF
.,TRBJ2-1,.,TRBV7-6,TGTGCCAGCAGCTTAGAGGCTGACAAACTCAATGAGCAGTTCTTC,CASSLEADKLNEQFF
.,TRBJ2-7,once,TRBV23-1,TGCGCCAGCAGTCACCCGTACAGATACGAGCAGTACTTC,CASSHPYRYEQYF
TRBD2,TRBJ2-1,.,TRBV9,TGTGCCAGCAGCGTAAAAGGGCGGGAGTCGTACAATGAGCAGTTCTTC,CASSVKGRESYNEQFF
.,TRBJ1-4,.,TRBV5-4,TGTGCTAGCAGCCCTGTTCAGGGCAATAATGAAAAACTGTTTTTT,CASSPVQGNNEKLFF
TRBD1,TRBJ2-1,.,TRBV11-2,TGTGCCAGCAGCCCTGGGACAGCCAATGAGCAGTTCTTC,CASSPGTANEQFF
.,TRBJ1-2,few,TRBV4-1,TGCGCCAGCAGCCAAGAAAATACCGTTGCACAAGGCTACACCTTC,CASSQENTVAQGYTF
TRBD1,TRBJ2-3,.,TRBV18,TGTGCCAGCTCATCGGTCACCCGGGACAGGGGATTTGGTACGCAGTATTTT,CASSSVTRDRGFGTQYF
.,TRBJ2-7,.,TRBV7-2,TGTGCCAGCAGCGCCAGACTAGTTAGCTCCTACGAGCAGTACTTC,CASSARLVSSYEQYF
TRBD2,TRBJ2-2,.,TRBV4-1,TGCGCCAGCAGCCCCCCCCTAGCGGGGGAGGGCGGGGAGCTGTTTTTT,CASSPPLAGEGGELFF
.,TRBJ1-2,.,TRBV5-8,TGTGCCAGCAGCTTGGGACAGGCGGGGGCAAACTATGGCTACACCTTC,CASSLGQAGANYGYTF
TRBD1,TRBJ1-1,.,TRBV5-5,TGTGCCAGCAGGCCGATAACAGGGGACACTGAAGCTTTCTTT,CASRPITGDTEAFF
TRBD1,TRBJ1-4,.,TRBV6-5,TGTGCCAGCAGTTCCGGGACAGGGAGTGAAAAACTGTTTTTT,CASSSGTGSEKLFF
.,TRBJ1-5,.,TRBV28,TGTGCCAGCTGGGACACCGAGACCGATCAGCCCCAGCATTTT,CASWDTETDQPQHF
TRBD2,TRBJ2-7,once,TRBV5-1,TGCGCCAGCAGCTTATCCGGGGGCAGGACTAGCGGGAGACAACCCGACGAGCAGTACTTC,CASSLSGGRTSGRQPDEQYF
TRBD1,TRBJ2-7,.,TRBV5-6,TGTGCCAGCAGCTTGGGGACAGGTGGTAAGCAGTACTTC,CASSLGTGGKQYF
TRBD2,TRBJ2-3,.,TRBV5-4,TGTGCCAGCAGCTTGCCATTACGGGGGGTTAGCGGGAGAACAGATACGCAGTATTTT,CASSLPLRGVSGRTDTQYF
.,TRBJ1-2,.,TRBV15,TGTGCCACCAGCAGGGAAACGACAGGAGCAATAATTGGCTACACCTTC,CATSRETTGAIIGYTF
.,TRBJ2-3,.,TRBV5-1,TGCGCCAGCAGTCTCGGCGGGAGCACAGATACGCAGTATTTT,CASSLGGSTDTQYF
TRBD2,TRBJ2-1,once,TRBV5-1,TGCGCCAGCCACGCCGGGACTAGCGGGAATGAGCAGTTCTTC,CASHAGTSGNEQFF
.,TRBJ1-5,.,TRBV19,TGTGCCAGTCCCGGGACACAGTGCTTTTTGTATCAGCCCCAGCATTTT,CASPGTQCFLYQPQHF
.,TRBJ1-1,.,TRBV28,TGTGCCAGCAGTTTGGGTACAGGGTCAGAAGCTTTCTTT,CASSLGTGSEAFF
.,TRBJ1-1,.,TRBV4-1,TGCGCCAGCAGCCTTCCAGGAGAACCGGGCCCACGAGGGGCTTTCTTT,CASSLPGEPGPRGAFF
.,TRBJ2-2,.,TRBV19,TGTGCCAGTAGTATCCTTCGGACAGTGAACGGGGAGCTGTTTTTT,CASSILRTVNGELFF
.,TRBJ2-3,.,TRBV1,TGCACCAGCAGCCGGGCGGGAGGAACAGATACGCAGTATTTT,CTSSRAGGTDTQYF
.,TRBJ2-5,.,TRBV7-2,TGTGCCAGCAGCTTAGGGGGACACTTCCAAGAGACCCAGTACTTC,CASSLGGHFQETQYF
TRBD2,TRBJ2-3,.,TRBV7-8,TGTGCCAGCAGCTTAGCTCGGGGGGGCTTGAGCACAGATACGCAGTATTTT,CASSLARGGLSTDTQYF
TRBD2,TRBJ2-7,.,TRBV28,TGTGCCAGCAGTTTTCTTGCTAGCGGGAGAGACGAGCAGTACTTC,CASSFLASGRDEQYF
.,TRBJ2-7,once,TRBV7-2,TGTGCCAGCAGCTTGGCGAGGAGCTCCTACGAGCAGTACTTC,CASSLARSSYEQYF
.,TRBJ1-5,.,TRBV6-5,TGTGCCAGCAGTTACTCGAGCCGTAGCAATCAGCCCCAGCATTTT,CASSYSSRSNQPQHF